The rows below give T cell receptor beta chains drawn from one sample of a study of shared T cell receptors in the human thymus. Some clones are missing from TCRdb's copy, which holds only in-frame ones; the method was immunoSEQ multiplex PCR. In the table there are hundreds of thousands of clones, more than 70% of which are singletons. These same data were also listed under a study on human thymus T cells.

Sequencing was carried out using thymocytes. The receptors were gathered from a boy in the first two years of life with a congenital heart defect. Both conserved end residues are part of each CDR3. The D gene is left open where the match is weak. The size entry is marked missing in some rows and otherwise reads once, few, many or a size class.

CDR3 DNA: TGTGCCTTTGACCCGGGACAGGGCGGGACTAATGAAAAACTGTTTTTT
CDR3 protein: CAFDPGQGGTNEKLFF
J gene: TRBJ1-4
D gene: TRBD1
V gene: TRBV5-8
clone size: -

CDR3 DNA: TGTGCCAGCAGTCCTACGCTTGAAAGAGGCCTGAACACTGAAGCTTTCTTT
CDR3 protein: CASSPTLERGLNTEAFF
J gene: TRBJ1-1
D gene: -
V gene: TRBV28
clone size: -

CDR3 DNA: TGTGCCAGCAGCTTAGTCCCTAGCGGGAGGGCGAATGAGCAGTTCTTC
CDR3 protein: CASSLVPSGRANEQFF
J gene: TRBJ2-1
D gene: TRBD2
V gene: TRBV13
clone size: -

CDR3 DNA: TGTGCCAGCAGTCCCCCACGGACAGGCGCCCAGCCCCAGCATTTT
CDR3 protein: CASSPPRTGAQPQHF
J gene: TRBJ1-5
D gene: TRBD1
V gene: TRBV28
clone size: -

CDR3 DNA: TGTGCCAGCAGCCCCCGGGACAGAGGGTATTCACCCCTCCACTTT
CDR3 protein: CASSPRDRGYSPLHF
J gene: TRBJ1-6
D gene: TRBD1
V gene: TRBV7-9
clone size: -

CDR3 DNA: TGTGCCAGCAGTCCGCTGTTAGTCACCGGGGAGCTGTTTTTT
CDR3 protein: CASSPLLVTGELFF
J gene: TRBJ2-2
D gene: -
V gene: TRBV27
clone size: once

CDR3 DNA: TGTGCCAGCAGCCCCCGAGGACAGGGGTATCCCACAGATACGCAGTATTTT
CDR3 protein: CASSPRGQGYPTDTQYF
J gene: TRBJ2-3
D gene: TRBD1
V gene: TRBV7-9
clone size: -

CDR3 DNA: TGCGCCAGCAGCCAAGGTTCGGTAGGACAAATCTACACTGAAGCTTTCTTT
CDR3 protein: CASSQGSVGQIYTEAFF
J gene: TRBJ1-1
D gene: -
V gene: TRBV4-3
clone size: -

CDR3 DNA: TGTGCCAGCAGCGCCAGAGGGTACAGTAACAATGAGCAGTTCTTC
CDR3 protein: CASSARGYSNNEQFF
J gene: TRBJ2-1
D gene: -
V gene: TRBV7-8
clone size: -

CDR3 DNA: TGTGCCAGCAGTCGCCGACTAGCGGATAAACCACCAAAAACCTACGAGCAGTACTTC
CDR3 protein: CASSRRLADKPPKTYEQYF
J gene: TRBJ2-7
D gene: TRBD2
V gene: TRBV27
clone size: -

CDR3 DNA: TGTGCCAGCAGCTCCCATACTAGAGCTGAAGCTTTCTTT
CDR3 protein: CASSSHTRAEAFF
J gene: TRBJ1-1
D gene: -
V gene: TRBV13
clone size: -

CDR3 DNA: TGTGCCAGCAGACGGGGCACAGATACGCAGTATTTT
CDR3 protein: CASRRGTDTQYF
J gene: TRBJ2-3
D gene: -
V gene: TRBV6-1
clone size: -

CDR3 DNA: TGTGCCAGCATTATGGGCCGAATCAGCTCCTACGAGCAGTACTTC
CDR3 protein: CASIMGRISSYEQYF
J gene: TRBJ2-7
D gene: -
V gene: TRBV2
clone size: -

CDR3 DNA: TGTGCCAGCAACCAGGGCTACGAGCAGTACTTC
CDR3 protein: CASNQGYEQYF
J gene: TRBJ2-7
D gene: -
V gene: TRBV7-9
clone size: once

CDR3 DNA: TGTGCCAGCAGCCAAGTAGGCCAGGGGAATTCACCCCTCCACTTT
CDR3 protein: CASSQVGQGNSPLHF
J gene: TRBJ1-6
D gene: -
V gene: TRBV4-2
clone size: -

CDR3 DNA: TGCGCCAGCAGCTCGACCGGGACAGGGTACGGGTCCCACGAGCAGTACTTC
CDR3 protein: CASSSTGTGYGSHEQYF
J gene: TRBJ2-7
D gene: TRBD1
V gene: TRBV5-1
clone size: -

CDR3 DNA: TGTGCTAGTGACATTCTGACAGGGGGTGTGAATGAGCAGTTCTTC
CDR3 protein: CASDILTGGVNEQFF
J gene: TRBJ2-1
D gene: TRBD1
V gene: TRBV12-5
clone size: -

CDR3 DNA: TGCGCCAGCAGCTTGACAGGGGGGGCCACTGAAGCTTTCTTT
CDR3 protein: CASSLTGGATEAFF
J gene: TRBJ1-1
D gene: TRBD1
V gene: TRBV5-1
clone size: once

CDR3 DNA: TGTGCCAGCTCACCACTGGCCTACTGGACAGGGCGCGAGACCCAGTACTTC
CDR3 protein: CASSPLAYWTGRETQYF
J gene: TRBJ2-5
D gene: TRBD1
V gene: TRBV18
clone size: -

CDR3 DNA: TGTGCCAGCAGCTTAGCTAATCCGGACAGGGGGTACGTAAATCAGCCCCAGCATTTT
CDR3 protein: CASSLANPDRGYVNQPQHF
J gene: TRBJ1-5
D gene: TRBD1
V gene: TRBV11-2
clone size: -

CDR3 DNA: TGTGCCAGCAGTTTAGTGGGGGGGCCCTTTAGCACAGATACGCAGTATTTT
CDR3 protein: CASSLVGGPFSTDTQYF
J gene: TRBJ2-3
D gene: -
V gene: TRBV27
clone size: -

CDR3 DNA: TGTGCCAGCAGCCTGGACAGTAATTCACCCCTCCACTTT
CDR3 protein: CASSLDSNSPLHF
J gene: TRBJ1-6
D gene: -
V gene: TRBV11-3
clone size: -

CDR3 DNA: TGTGCCAGCAGCGTAGACACAGGATATAGCAATCAGCCCCAGCATTTT
CDR3 protein: CASSVDTGYSNQPQHF
J gene: TRBJ1-5
D gene: -
V gene: TRBV9
clone size: -

CDR3 DNA: TGTGCCAGCAGTGTCGGGGAGGCGGGAGTGGGGGAGCAGTACTTC
CDR3 protein: CASSVGEAGVGEQYF
J gene: TRBJ2-7
D gene: TRBD2
V gene: TRBV2
clone size: once

CDR3 DNA: TGTGCCAGCAGCTCGGGACAGGATTCCTCTGGAAACACCATATATTTT
CDR3 protein: CASSSGQDSSGNTIYF
J gene: TRBJ1-3
D gene: TRBD1
V gene: TRBV5-6
clone size: -

CDR3 DNA: TGTGCCAGCAGGCTGGGCCAGGGTAGCCCCCCTTGGAACACTGAAGCTTTCTTT
CDR3 protein: CASRLGQGSPPWNTEAFF
J gene: TRBJ1-1
D gene: -
V gene: TRBV28
clone size: few

CDR3 DNA: TGTGCCAGCAGCGTAGGAGGAGGAACCGCCTACGAGCAGTACTTC
CDR3 protein: CASSVGGGTAYEQYF
J gene: TRBJ2-7
D gene: -
V gene: TRBV9
clone size: -

CDR3 DNA: TGTGCCAGCAGTTCCGACCGGGGACAGTCGACATGCTTC
CDR3 protein: CASSSDRGQSTCF
J gene: TRBJ2-7
D gene: TRBD1
V gene: TRBV28
clone size: -